The entry below describes one T cell receptor (beta chain). Its antigen is unidentified. Patients with autoimmune history or systemic immunosuppression were excluded. Assay used: immunoSEQ multiplex PCR; TCRdb lists only in-frame clones, some missing. The sample records around 35,000 clones, 70% to 85% being singletons. The CDR3 sequence is 15 residues long. Germline V gives CDR1 WSHSY, CDR2 SAAADI. Trimming stripped 7 bases from V and 4 bases from J, with 19 bases between. This entry comes from a study of OX40 agonist ivuxolimab in advanced cancers. Across the whole study: Averaging roughly 60 years in age, with a range of about 20 to 90, the cohort was approximately 83% male.

Study observations and caveats: CD8+ T cells showed, on average, more clonal expansion than CD4+ cells. At 0.1-3.0 mg/kg, partial responders had clonal expansion among the lowest observed.

This receptor was identified in an adult with an advanced solid tumor such as melanoma, head and neck, liver or kidney cancer. The sequencing here drew on CD4+ or CD8+ T cells sorted from blood, taken in a trial of the OX40 agonist ivuxolimab. The V gene is TRBV10-2, the J gene TRBJ1-2, with D possibly TRBD1 on 6 matching bases. The CDR3 protein is CASTEVLEQGYGYTF. DNA for the CDR3: TGCGCCAGCACCGAGGTTTTGGAACAGGGCTATGGCTACACCTTC.